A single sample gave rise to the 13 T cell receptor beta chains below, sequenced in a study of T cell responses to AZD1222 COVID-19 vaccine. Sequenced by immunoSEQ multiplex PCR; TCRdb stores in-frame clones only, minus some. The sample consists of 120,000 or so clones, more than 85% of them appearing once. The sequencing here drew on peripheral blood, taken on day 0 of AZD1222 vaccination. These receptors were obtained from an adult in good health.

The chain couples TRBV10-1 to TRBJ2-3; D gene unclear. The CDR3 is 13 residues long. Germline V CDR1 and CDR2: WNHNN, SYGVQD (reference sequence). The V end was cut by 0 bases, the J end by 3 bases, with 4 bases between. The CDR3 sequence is CASSESVTDTQYF. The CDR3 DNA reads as TGCGCCAGCAGTGAGTCGGTAACAGATACGCAGTATTTT.

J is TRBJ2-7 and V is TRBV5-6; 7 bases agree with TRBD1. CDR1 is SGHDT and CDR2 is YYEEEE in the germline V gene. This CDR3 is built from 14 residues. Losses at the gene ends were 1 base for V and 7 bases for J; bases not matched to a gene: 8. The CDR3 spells CASSLLSGTVEQYF. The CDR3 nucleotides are TGTGCCAGCAGCTTGTTGTCCGGGACAGTAGAGCAGTACTTC.

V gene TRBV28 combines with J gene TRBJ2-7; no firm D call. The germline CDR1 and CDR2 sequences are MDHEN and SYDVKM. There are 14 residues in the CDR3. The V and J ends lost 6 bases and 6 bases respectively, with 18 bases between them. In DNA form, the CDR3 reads TGTGCCAGCAGCCCTTCGGCAGAAACTGCCGAGCAGTACTTC. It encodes CASSPSAETAEQYF.

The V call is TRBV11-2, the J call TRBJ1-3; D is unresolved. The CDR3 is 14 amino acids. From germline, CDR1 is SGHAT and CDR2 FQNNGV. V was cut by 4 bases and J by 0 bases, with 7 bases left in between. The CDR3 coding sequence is TGTGCCAGCAGCTACAGCTTCTCTGGAAACACCATATATTTT. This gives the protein CASSYSFSGNTIYF.

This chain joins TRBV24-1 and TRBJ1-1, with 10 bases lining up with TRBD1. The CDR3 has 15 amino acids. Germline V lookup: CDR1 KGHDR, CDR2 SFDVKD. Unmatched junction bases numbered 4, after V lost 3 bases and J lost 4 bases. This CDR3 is CATSDRDRGSTEAFF. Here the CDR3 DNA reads TGTGCCACCAGTGATCGGGACAGGGGAAGCACTGAAGCTTTCTTT.

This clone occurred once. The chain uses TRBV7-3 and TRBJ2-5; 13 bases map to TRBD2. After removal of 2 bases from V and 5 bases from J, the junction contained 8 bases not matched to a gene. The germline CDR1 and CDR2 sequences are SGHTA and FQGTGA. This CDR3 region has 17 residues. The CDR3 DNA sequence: TGTGCCAGCAGCTTAGGGATGGGACTAGCGGGGTCTGAGACCCAGTACTTC. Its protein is CASSLGMGLAGSETQYF.

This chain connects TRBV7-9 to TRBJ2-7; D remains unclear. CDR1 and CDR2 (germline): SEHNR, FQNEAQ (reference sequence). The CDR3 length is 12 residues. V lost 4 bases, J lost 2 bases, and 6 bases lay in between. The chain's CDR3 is CASSSLTYEQYF. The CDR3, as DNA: TGTGCCAGCAGCTCCCTTACCTACGAGCAGTACTTC. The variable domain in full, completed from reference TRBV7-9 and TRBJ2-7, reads DTGVSQNPRHKITKRGQNVTFRCDPISEHNRLYWYRQTLGQGPEFLTYFQNEAQLEKSRLLSDRFSAERPKGSFSTLEIQRTEQGDSAMYLCASSSLTYEQYFGPGTRLTVT.

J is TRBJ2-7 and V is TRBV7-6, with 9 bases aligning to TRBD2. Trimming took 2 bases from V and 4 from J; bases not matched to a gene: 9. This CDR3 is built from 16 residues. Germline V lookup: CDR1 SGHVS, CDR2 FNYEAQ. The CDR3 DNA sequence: TGTGCCAGCAGCTTAACGTCTAGCGGGAATCGGTACGAGCAGTACTTC. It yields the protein CASSLTSSGNRYEQYF.

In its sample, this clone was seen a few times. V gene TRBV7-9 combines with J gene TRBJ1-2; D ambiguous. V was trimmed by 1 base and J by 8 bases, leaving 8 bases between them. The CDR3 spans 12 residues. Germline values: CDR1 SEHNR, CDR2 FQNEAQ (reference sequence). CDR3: CASSLVRQGYTF. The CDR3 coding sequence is TGTGCCAGCAGCTTAGTTCGTCAAGGCTACACCTTC.

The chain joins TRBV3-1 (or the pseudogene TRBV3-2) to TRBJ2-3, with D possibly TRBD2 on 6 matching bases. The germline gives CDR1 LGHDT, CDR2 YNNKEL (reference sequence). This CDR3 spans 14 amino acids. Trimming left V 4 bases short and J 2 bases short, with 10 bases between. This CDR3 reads CASSPGLLTDTQYF. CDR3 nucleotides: TGTGCCAGCAGCCCGGGACTCCTCACAGATACGCAGTATTTT.

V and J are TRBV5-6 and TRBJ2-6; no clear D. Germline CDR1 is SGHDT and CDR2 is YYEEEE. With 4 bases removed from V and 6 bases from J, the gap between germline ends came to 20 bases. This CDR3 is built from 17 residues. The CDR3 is CASSTKGTYRTANVLTF. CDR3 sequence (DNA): TGTGCCAGCAGCACAAAGGGCACCTACCGAACGGCCAACGTCCTGACTTTC.

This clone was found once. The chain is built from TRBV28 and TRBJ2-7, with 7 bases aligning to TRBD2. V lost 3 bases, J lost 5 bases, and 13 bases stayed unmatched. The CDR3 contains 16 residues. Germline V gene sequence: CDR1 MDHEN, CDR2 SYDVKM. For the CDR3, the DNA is TGTGCCAGCAGTTTCGGTTGGGAGGGGAGCGTCGACGAGCAGTACTTC. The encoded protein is CASSFGWEGSVDEQYF.

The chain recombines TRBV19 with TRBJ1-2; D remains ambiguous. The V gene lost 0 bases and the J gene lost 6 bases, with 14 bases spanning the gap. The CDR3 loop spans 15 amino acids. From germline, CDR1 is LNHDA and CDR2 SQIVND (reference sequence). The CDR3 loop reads CASSIDLWRGHGYTF. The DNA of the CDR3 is TGTGCCAGTAGTATAGATCTCTGGAGAGGACATGGCTACACCTTC.